The 32 T cell receptor beta chains below all came from one sample that was sequenced in a study of post-analysis software for immune sequencing data. Study findings and constraints: In patients, TRBV5-6, TRBV5-1 and TRBV20-1 belonged to five TRBV segments found more frequently than in controls.

Their target antigens are unknown. The authors incorporated unique molecular identifiers into the TCR beta cDNA libraries. TCRdb itself ran the PCR reads through MiXCR, one entry per CDR3 protein. The repertoire holds 750,000 to 950,000 distinct CDR3 sequences, with roughly 50% as singletons. What was sequenced was blood. All receptors come from a girl aged 10 to 17 with multiple sclerosis.

This chain uses TRBV27 with TRBJ2-7; D is unclear. From germline, CDR1 is MNHEY and CDR2 SMNVEV (reference sequence). Trimming pared 8 bases from V and 6 bases from J, leaving 8 bases between. The CDR3 extends over 10 amino acids. CDR3 residues: CASGHCEQYF. CDR3 DNA sequence: TGTGCCAGCGGTCACTGCGAGCAGTACTTC.

The chain is built from TRBV27 and TRBJ1-2; D perhaps matches TRBD1 (5 bases). The ends were cut back, 6 bases at V and 6 bases at J, with 11 bases in the middle. This CDR3 spans 12 amino acids. CDR1 and CDR2 (germline): MNHEY, SMNVEV (reference sequence). The CDR3 nucleotides read TGTGCCAGCAGGACCGGGGCAGATGGCTACACCTTC. Its protein is CASRTGADGYTF.

This chain connects TRBV3-1 to TRBJ1-1, with 9 bases identical to TRBD1. Losses at the gene ends were 2 bases for V and 0 bases for J; bases not matched to a gene: 4. The CDR3 has 16 amino acids. CDR1 is LGHDT and CDR2 is YNNKEL in the germline V gene (reference sequence). The CDR3 loop is CASSQRGDRVNTEAFF. The CDR3 DNA reads TGTGCCAGCAGCCAAAGAGGGGACAGGGTGAACACTGAAGCTTTCTTT. Based on the CDR3 plus reference TRBV3-1 and TRBJ1-1, the full variable domain is DTAVSQTPKYLVTQMGNDKSIKCEQNLGHDTMYWYKQDSKKFLKIMFSYNNKELIINETVPNRFSPKSPDKAHLNLHINSLELGDSAVYFCASSQRGDRVNTEAFFGQGTRLTVV.

The J gene is TRBJ2-1, the V gene TRBV6-1, with 9 bases aligning to TRBD1. Germline values: CDR1 MNHNS, CDR2 SASEGT. The CDR3 is 15 amino acids. After removal of 8 bases from V and 4 bases from J, the junction contained 9 bases not matched to a gene. In nucleotides, the CDR3 is TGTGCCAGCGGCTCGTTGACAGGGGGGTACAATGAGCAGTTCTTC. Translated, it gives CASGSLTGGYNEQFF.

This clonotype appeared a few times. The chain links TRBV27 to TRBJ2-7, with 8 bases matching TRBD1. Germline CDR1 and CDR2: MNHEY and SMNVEV (reference sequence). This CDR3 contains 15 residues. Trimming removed 4 bases from V and 5 bases from J; junction bases left unmatched: 10. In DNA form, the CDR3 reads TGTGCCAGCAGTTATCGCCGGACAGGGAGCAACGAGCAGTACTTC. This translates into CASSYRRTGSNEQYF.

The gene calls are TRBV20-1 and TRBJ2-1; 10 bases align to TRBD2. With V trimmed by 6 bases and J by 2 bases, 4 bases remained unmatched. The CDR3 runs 14 residues. Germline V gene data show CDR1 as DFQATT and CDR2 as SNEGSKA (reference sequence). The CDR3: CSAPLAGAYNEQFF. Written as DNA, the CDR3 is TGCAGTGCCCCTCTAGCGGGAGCCTACAATGAGCAGTTCTTC.

The V and J genes are TRBV29-1 and TRBJ2-3; D possibly corresponds to TRBD1 (6 bases). The CDR3 consists of 14 residues. Trimming stripped 4 bases from V and 3 bases from J, with 14 bases between. Germline V gene data show CDR1 as SQVTM and CDR2 as ANQGSEA. The CDR3 protein is CSVGAGTTTDTQYF. The CDR3 region has the DNA TGCAGCGTTGGGGCCGGGACAACTACAGATACGCAGTATTTT.

This clonotype was observed a handful of times. This chain joins TRBV10-3 and TRBJ1-1, with 8 nucleotides matching TRBD1. This CDR3 region has 12 residues. The trim removed 7 bases at V and 6 bases at J, leaving 4 bases unmatched. Germline CDR1 ENHRY, CDR2 SYGVKD. This CDR3 is CAITGGAAEAFF. CDR3 in DNA: TGTGCCATCACAGGGGGCGCCGCTGAAGCTTTCTTT.

The gene calls are TRBV20-1 and TRBJ2-5; 7 bases line up with TRBD1. With V trimmed by 1 base and J by 9 bases, 11 bases remained unmatched. The CDR3 loop spans 14 amino acids. The germline V gene has CDR1 DFQATT and CDR2 SNEGSKA (reference sequence). CDR3 amino acids: CSARGDSTQAAQYF. The CDR3 nucleotides read TGCAGTGCTAGAGGGGACAGTACCCAGGCGGCCCAGTACTTC.

This chain links TRBV6-5 with TRBJ2-7; D is uncertain. The germline V gene has CDR1 MNHEY and CDR2 SVGAGI. The CDR3 has 14 residues. V was cut by 0 bases and J by 2 bases, with 8 bases left in between. The chain's CDR3 is CASSYSSPPYEQYF. The CDR3 DNA follows: TGTGCCAGCAGTTACTCCAGCCCGCCCTACGAGCAGTACTTC.

The J gene is TRBJ2-1, the V gene TRBV29-1, with TRBD2 matching 9 bases. From germline, CDR1 is SQVTM and CDR2 ANQGSEA. J was trimmed by 2 bases and V by 7 bases; bases with no gene match: 12. The CDR3 runs to 16 residues. This CDR3 is CSALTLAGHPYNEQFF. CDR3 coding DNA: TGCAGCGCTCTAACTCTAGCGGGACATCCCTACAATGAGCAGTTCTTC.

A single count supports this clonotype. CDR3: CASSRHGQGYEQYF. The CDR3 DNA is TGTGCCAGCAGCCGACACGGACAGGGATACGAGCAGTACTTC. The chain couples TRBV11-1 to TRBJ2-5; the match to TRBD1 covers 8 bases. The last part of the DNA fits TRBJ2-7 better; the J call may be wrong. The CDR3 loop spans 14 amino acids. Germline lookup yields CDR1 SGHAT and CDR2 FQDESV (reference sequence).

This chain links TRBV6-6 with TRBJ1-1; D unclear. Germline assignment: CDR1 MNHNY and CDR2 SVGAGI (reference sequence). The CDR3 runs to 16 residues. Trimming cost V 6 bases and J 3 bases, with 20 bases left between them. CDR3 in amino acids: CASRNPKRHGDTEAFF. The DNA for the CDR3 is TGTGCCAGCAGAAATCCGAAACGACACGGGGACACTGAAGCTTTCTTT.

The chain combines TRBV20-1 with TRBJ2-7; 9 bases fit TRBD2. Germline V gene data show CDR1 as DFQATT and CDR2 as SNEGSKA (reference sequence). The CDR3 runs to 16 residues. V gave up 2 bases and J gave up 3 bases; unmatched junction bases: 11. CDR3 nucleotides: TGCAGTGCTAGACCTGACGATAGCGGGGGACTCTACGAGCAGTACTTC. This gives the protein CSARPDDSGGLYEQYF.

This clonotype showed up just a few times. J is TRBJ1-2 and V is TRBV20-1; D may be TRBD1 (5 bases). The CDR3 length is 13 residues. CDR1 DFQATT and CDR2 SNEGSKA come from the germline V gene (reference sequence). Deletions cut 4 bases from V and 6 bases from J, with 15 bases between. CDR3 loop: CSATPRGEDGYTF. The DNA of the CDR3 is TGCAGTGCTACCCCTCGGGGGGAGGATGGCTACACCTTC.

This clonotype was detected only a few times. The rearrangement joins TRBV9 to TRBJ2-5, with D perhaps TRBD1 or TRBD2 (6 bases each). Germline values: CDR1 SGDLS, CDR2 YYNGEE. The CDR3 contains 16 residues. The germline V and J ends were trimmed by 1 base and 2 bases, with 15 bases remaining between them. The CDR3 loop reads CASSVRRGDLQETQYF. The CDR3 DNA is TGTGCCAGCAGCGTACGGAGGGGGGACCTTCAAGAGACCCAGTACTTC.

This clonotype was recorded once. CDR3 bases: TGTGCCAGCAGACAGACTAGCGGGGGATCCTACGAGCAGTACTTC. It yields the protein CASRQTSGGSYEQYF. The chain links TRBV2 to TRBJ2-7; 12 positions match TRBD2. From germline, CDR1 is SNHLY and CDR2 FYNNEI. V shed 6 bases and J 1 base; nucleotides not matched to a gene: 4. The CDR3 consists of 15 residues.

A few counts support this clonotype. The rearrangement joins TRBV29-1 to TRBJ2-7, with 9 bases that match TRBD2. The length of the CDR3 is 13 residues. Germline-derived CDR1 and CDR2 are SQVTM and ANQGSEA. J was trimmed by 0 bases and V by 5 bases; bases with no gene match: 2. In nucleotides, the CDR3 is TGCAGCGTTCGTAGCGGGAGCTCCTACGAGCAGTACTTC. Protein product: CSVRSGSSYEQYF.

The chain links TRBV13 to TRBJ2-3; D remains unclear. V was shortened by 5 bases and J by 4 bases, with 19 bases between the two germline ends. The length of the CDR3 is 16 residues. Germline assignment: CDR1 PRHDT and CDR2 FYEKMQ (reference sequence). CDR3 amino acids: CASSTKILGSADTQYF. The CDR3 coding sequence is TGTGCCAGCAGCACCAAGATACTTGGAAGCGCAGATACGCAGTATTTT.

This sequence joins TRBV9 and TRBJ2-1, with D unresolved. CDR3 length: 17 amino acids. Between the trimmed V and J ends, which lost 0 bases and 7 bases, there was a span of 20 bases. CDR1 and CDR2 (germline): SGDLS, YYNGEE. The CDR3 region is CASSVDLSRGLVNEQFF. In DNA form, the CDR3 reads TGTGCCAGCAGCGTAGATTTGAGTCGAGGCTTAGTAAATGAGCAGTTCTTC.

On this clonotype itself: The conserved closing phenylalanine or tryptophan is absent in this CDR3, likely reflecting a read error. This sequence joins TRBV25-1 and TRBJ2-6, with D unclear. V shed 1 base and J shed 0 bases, with 7 bases lying between them. Germline V gene lookup returns CDR1 MGHDK and CDR2 SYGVNS. This CDR3 region has 16 residues. The CDR3 sequence: CASSESYSSGANVLTC. The CDR3 DNA follows: TGTGCCAGCAGTGAATCCTATAGCTCTGGGGCCAACGTCCTGACTTGC.

The V and J genes are TRBV5-1 and TRBJ2-7; 7 nucleotides align to TRBD2. V lost 5 bases, J lost 6 bases, and 11 bases stayed unmatched. The CDR3 extends over 14 amino acids. The germline V gene encodes CDR1 SGHRS and CDR2 YFSETQ. The CDR3 here is CASRKASGEGEQYF. The DNA for the CDR3 is TGCGCCAGCAGAAAGGCTAGCGGAGAGGGCGAGCAGTACTTC.

This clonotype was seen only once. The J gene is TRBJ2-3, the V gene TRBV20-1, with TRBD2 matching over 10 bases. The CDR3 has 15 residues. The ends lost 5 bases at V and 0 bases at J; junction bases unmatched: 5. CDR1 is DFQATT, CDR2 SNEGSKA, per germline (reference sequence). The CDR3 coding sequence is TGCAGTGCTCTGGGACTAGCGTTTAGCACAGATACGCAGTATTTT. This sequence encodes CSALGLAFSTDTQYF.

The table lists this clonotype with a few counts. The V gene is TRBV11-1, the J gene TRBJ2-5; TRBD1 aligns across 8 bases. The last part of the DNA fits TRBJ2-7 better; the J call may be wrong. This CDR3 is built from 15 residues. Germline V gene lookup returns CDR1 SGHAT and CDR2 FQDESV (reference sequence). The CDR3 region has the DNA TGTGCCAGCAGTTCTGGACAGGGATTATTGTACGAGCAGTACTTC. This translates into CASSSGQGLLYEQYF.

This clonotype was found a few times. V is TRBV6-6 and J is TRBJ1-5; unclear D gene. This CDR3 has 13 residues. The V gene's germline CDR1 is MNHNY and CDR2 SVGAGI (reference sequence). Trimming left V 2 bases short and J 1 base short, with 3 bases between. CDR3: CASSYPSNQPQHF. The DNA for the CDR3 is TGTGCCAGCAGTTACCCGAGCAATCAGCCCCAGCATTTT.

The chain carries TRBV7-3 and TRBJ2-3, with D unclear. The CDR3 has 11 amino acids. Trimming cost V 6 bases and J 7 bases, with 8 bases left between them. The germline CDR1 and CDR2 sequences are SGHTA and FQGTGA. This CDR3 is CASSAGHTQYF. In DNA, the CDR3 is TGTGCCAGCAGTGCCGGTCATACGCAGTATTTT. Combining the CDR3 with reference TRBV7-3 and TRBJ2-3 gives the whole variable domain GAGVSQTPSNKVTEKGKYVELRCDPISGHTALYWYRQSLGQGPEFLIYFQGTGAADDSGLPNDRFFAVRPEGSVSTLKIQRTERGDSAVYLCASSAGHTQYFGPGTRLTVL.

For the CDR3, the DNA is TGTGCCAGCAGGCCGGGACAGGGAGCAAACACCGGGGAGCTGTTTTTT. Translation: CASRPGQGANTGELFF. The V and J genes are TRBV12-3 or TRBV12-4 and TRBJ2-2; 9 bases map to TRBD1. CDR3 size: 16 residues. Germline trimming cut 6 bases from V and 2 bases from J; bases unmatched to any gene: 7.

J is TRBJ2-4 and V is TRBV20-1; 8 bases agree with TRBD2. The tail of the sequence fits TRBJ2-7 better, so the J call may be wrong. Germline values: CDR1 DFQATT, CDR2 SNEGSKA (reference sequence). The CDR3 has 13 residues. The CDR3 reads CSAELAGANEQYF. The CDR3 DNA sequence: TGCAGTGCAGAGCTAGCGGGTGCGAACGAGCAGTACTTC.

The gene calls are TRBV7-8 and TRBJ2-5; 7 bases fit TRBD1. This CDR3 contains 17 residues. CDR1 is SGHVS, CDR2 FQNEAQ, per germline. The V segment lost 3 bases and the J segment 2 bases; nucleotides outside the gene matches: 12. CDR3 nucleotide sequence: TGTGCCAGCAGCTTGAAACGAGCAGGGGGTATACAAGAGACCCAGTACTTC. Encoded protein: CASSLKRAGGIQETQYF. Complete variable domain (other parts from reference TRBV7-8 and TRBJ2-5): GAGVSQSPRYKVAKRGQDVALRCDPISGHVSLFWYQQALGQGPEFLTYFQNEAQLDKSGLPSDRFFAERPEGSVSTLKIQRTQQEDSAVYLCASSLKRAGGIQETQYFGPGTRLLVL.

This clonotype turned up a few times. This chain links TRBV5-1 with TRBJ2-5; TRBD2 is a possible D gene (6 bases). CDR1 SGHRS and CDR2 YFSETQ come from the germline V gene. V lost 0 bases to trimming and J lost 11 bases, with 23 bases between them. The CDR3 loop spans 16 amino acids. The CDR3, as DNA: TGCGCCAGCAGCTTGGTCCCAAGAGGTGGGTCGGGGGAGCAGTACTTC. Its protein product is CASSLVPRGGSGEQYF.

The chain uses TRBV7-2 and TRBJ2-3; 7 positions agree with TRBD2. The V and J ends lost 2 bases and 3 bases, in that order; junction bases with no gene match: 5. The germline V gene encodes CDR1 SGHTA and CDR2 FQGNSA. The CDR3 covers 15 residues. The CDR3 DNA reads as TGTGCCAGCAGCTTACGGGAGGTGGGAACAGATACGCAGTATTTT. Protein: CASSLREVGTDTQYF.

V is TRBV4-2 and J is TRBJ2-3, with TRBD2 identical over 9 bases. Germline values: CDR1 LGHNA, CDR2 YNFKEQ. The V segment lost 4 bases and the J segment 5 bases; nucleotides outside the gene matches: 10. The CDR3 has 16 residues. CDR3 loop: CASSPLSGRSGDTQYF. CDR3 bases: TGTGCCAGCAGCCCGCTGAGCGGGAGGAGTGGAGATACGCAGTATTTT.